This is a list of T cell receptor beta chains from one sample in a study of identical twins. From the 5' RACE reads, TCRdb called clonotypes with MiXCR, one entry per CDR3 protein. The data contain hundreds of thousands of distinct CDR3 sequences, around a sixth of them singletons. The data were also submitted as part of a second study, on T cells expressing NK-cell markers.

Sequenced material: PBMCs. The receptors were gathered from a woman aged 18-29 years in good health. Each CDR3 is given with its conserved first and last residue. D genes are given only for firm matches. A clone size is listed for some rows: how often the clone was seen (once, few, many), or a class if it is expanded.

NA,TRBJ2-1,TRBV4-3,NA,TGCGCCAGCAGCCAAGAAAGCGAGGGCTACAATGAGCAGTTCTTC,CASSQESEGYNEQFF
NA,TRBJ2-5,TRBV12-3/TRBV12-4,TRBD2,TGTGCCAGCACCCACAGCGGGGGGGCTTTGGAGACCCAGTACTTC,CASTHSGGALETQYF
few,TRBJ2-2,TRBV6-1,NA,TGTGCCAGCATGGGCGGGGGCATCACCGGGGAGCTGTTTTTT,CASMGGGITGELFF
NA,TRBJ2-7,TRBV6-5,NA,TGTGCCAGCAGTTACTTCTCACAGGGCGCTTACGAGCAGTACTTC,CASSYFSQGAYEQYF
NA,TRBJ1-2,TRBV12-3/TRBV12-4,NA,TGTGCCAGCAGTACAGGCAATGGCTACACCTTC,CASSTGNGYTF
NA,TRBJ2-3,TRBV7-2,NA,TGTGCCAGCAGCTTAGGAATAGGCGCAGATACGCAGTATTTT,CASSLGIGADTQYF
NA,TRBJ2-2,TRBV12-3/TRBV12-4,NA,TGTGCCAGCAGTTTGGGTCTCGGAAGTACCGGGGAGCTGTTTTTT,CASSLGLGSTGELFF
NA,TRBJ2-5,TRBV9,NA,TGTGCCAGCAGCGGAGCAGGGCTCTTGGAGACCCAGTACTTC,CASSGAGLLETQYF
NA,TRBJ2-2,TRBV11-2,NA,TGTGCCAGCAGTTCACCCCGACAGCAGGGAGCAAACACCGGGGAGCTGTTTTTT,CASSSPRQQGANTGELFF
few,TRBJ1-3,TRBV12-3/TRBV12-4,TRBD1,TGTGCCAGCAGTCCCGGACAGGGGAGTGGAAACACCATATATTTT,CASSPGQGSGNTIYF
few,TRBJ1-1,TRBV29-1,TRBD1,TGCAACGTACGGGGCAGGGGGTCGGCTGAAGCTTTCTTT,CNVRGRGSAEAFF
NA,TRBJ1-2,TRBV12-3/TRBV12-4,NA,TGTGCCAGCAGTTTAATGGGGGGCTGGGGCTACACCTTC,CASSLMGGWGYTF
many,TRBJ2-5,TRBV11-2,NA,TGTGCCAGCCAGGGGGAGACCCAGTACTTC,CASQGETQYF
NA,TRBJ2-1,TRBV7-3,TRBD2,TGTGCCAGCAGCTCTTCTCCGGGGCTAGCGGGGGGCAATGAGCAGTTCTTC,CASSSSPGLAGGNEQFF
NA,TRBJ1-2,TRBV20-1,TRBD1,TGCAGTGCGGGACAGTCTAACTATGGCTACACCTTC,CSAGQSNYGYTF
few,TRBJ2-7,TRBV7-9,TRBD1,TGTGCCAGCAGCTTAGCTCCGGGACAGGAGTACTTC,CASSLAPGQEYF
NA,TRBJ2-7,TRBV7-9,NA,TGTGCCAGCAGCTTAGCCAGGGCCAACGAGCAGTACTTC,CASSLARANEQYF
NA,TRBJ1-3,TRBV12-3/TRBV12-4,NA,TGTGCCAGCAGGAGGGGGGGAAACACCATATATTTT,CASRRGGNTIYF
NA,TRBJ2-7,TRBV21-1,NA,TGTGCCAGGGGGTACTACGAGCAGTACTTC,CARGYYEQYF
few,TRBJ2-7,TRBV20-1,NA,TGCAGTGCTAGAGATCTGAGCGGTAATCCCTACGAGCAGTACTTC,CSARDLSGNPYEQYF
NA,TRBJ2-1,TRBV6-2/TRBV6-3,NA,TGTGCCAGCACCTACAGGGGGACTAGCTCCTACAATGAGCAGTTCTTC,CASTYRGTSSYNEQFF
few,TRBJ1-6,TRBV25-1,NA,TGTGCCAGCAGTGGGTACTTTGCGTCACCCCTCCACTTT,CASSGYFASPLHF
NA,TRBJ2-5,TRBV10-3,TRBD2,TGTGCCATCAGTGCGACTAGCGGGGTCCAAGAGACCCAGTACTTC,CAISATSGVQETQYF
few,TRBJ2-2,TRBV20-1,NA,TGCAGTGCTAGTTCGACAGAATGGGGCGGGGAGCTGTTTTTT,CSASSTEWGGELFF
many,TRBJ2-7,TRBV6-6,TRBD1,TGTGCCAGCAGCCCGGACAGGGTGTACGAGCAGTACTTC,CASSPDRVYEQYF